The 3 T cell receptor beta chains listed next were all sequenced from one sample in a study of blood T cell repertoires in COVID-19. Some clones are missing from TCRdb's copy, which holds only in-frame ones; the method was immunoSEQ multiplex PCR. In the table there are some 190,000 clones, approximately 85% of which are singletons. The sequencing input was peripheral blood. The source of these receptors is a man aged 80 or over with COVID-19, enrolled during active disease.

The chain recombines TRBV11-3 with TRBJ2-5; TRBD1 is a possible D gene (5 bases). The CDR3 loop spans 13 amino acids. The germline V and J ends were trimmed by 8 bases and 5 bases, with 15 bases remaining between them. Germline V gene data show CDR1 as SGHNT and CDR2 as YENEEA. Here the CDR3 DNA reads TGTGCCAGCCAGCCTAGGGGCCGGGAGACCCAGTACTTC. This gives the protein CASQPRGRETQYF.

The genes are TRBV6-5 and TRBJ1-4; tentative D call: TRBD1 (6 bases). Trimming pared 7 bases from V and 4 bases from J, leaving 13 bases between. Germline-derived CDR1 and CDR2 are MNHEY and SVGAGI. The CDR3 has 14 amino acids. The CDR3 coding sequence is TGTGCCAGCACCAAGGGGGGGAGTAATGAAAAACTGTTTTTT. It translates to CASTKGGSNEKLFF.

A single count supports this clone. The chain couples TRBV7-9 to TRBJ2-5; 8 bases fit TRBD2. This CDR3 contains 15 residues. Trimming at V came to 4 bases and at J to 1 base, leaving 5 bases not matched to a gene. Germline V lookup: CDR1 SEHNR, CDR2 FQNEAQ (reference sequence). The chain's CDR3 is CASSYGGETQETQYF. The CDR3 region has the DNA TGTGCCAGCAGCTACGGGGGGGAGACCCAAGAGACCCAGTACTTC.